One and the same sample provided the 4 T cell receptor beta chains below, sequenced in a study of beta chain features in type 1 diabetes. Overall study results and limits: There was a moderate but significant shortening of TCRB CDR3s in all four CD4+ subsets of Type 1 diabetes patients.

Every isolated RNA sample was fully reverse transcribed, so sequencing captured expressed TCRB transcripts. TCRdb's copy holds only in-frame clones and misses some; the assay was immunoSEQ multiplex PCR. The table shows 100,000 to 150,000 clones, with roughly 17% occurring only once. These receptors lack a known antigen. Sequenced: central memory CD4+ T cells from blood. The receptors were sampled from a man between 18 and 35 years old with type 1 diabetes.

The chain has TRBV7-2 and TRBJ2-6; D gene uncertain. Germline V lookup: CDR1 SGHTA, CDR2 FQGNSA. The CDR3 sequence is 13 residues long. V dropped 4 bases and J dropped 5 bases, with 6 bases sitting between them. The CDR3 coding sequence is TGTGCCAGCAGCTCGGAACGGGCCAACGTCCTGACTTTC. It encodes CASSSERANVLTF.

The CDR3 region has the DNA TGCAGCGCCCGGCAGGATTCCGAGCAGTACTTC. It yields the protein CSARQDSEQYF. The genes are TRBV29-1 and TRBJ2-7; D gene ambiguous. The CDR3 totals 11 residues. The germline CDR1 and CDR2 sequences are SQVTM and ANQGSEA. Trimming removed 7 bases from V and 6 bases from J, with 13 bases in between.

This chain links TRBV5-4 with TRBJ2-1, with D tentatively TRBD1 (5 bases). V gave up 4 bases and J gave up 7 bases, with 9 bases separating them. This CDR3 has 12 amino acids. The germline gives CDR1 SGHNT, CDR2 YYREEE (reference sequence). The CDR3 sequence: CASSTDTNEQFF. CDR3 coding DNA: TGTGCCAGCAGCACGGACACAAATGAGCAGTTCTTC.

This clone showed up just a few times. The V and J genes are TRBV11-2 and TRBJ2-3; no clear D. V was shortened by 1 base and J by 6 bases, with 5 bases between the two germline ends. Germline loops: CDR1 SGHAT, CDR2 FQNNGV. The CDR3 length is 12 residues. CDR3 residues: CASSLVVDTQYF. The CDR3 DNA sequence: TGTGCCAGCAGCTTAGTAGTGGATACGCAGTATTTT.